Presented here are 25 T cell receptor beta chains from one specimen sequenced in a study of blood T cell repertoires in COVID-19. The data were produced by immunoSEQ multiplex PCR, yet TCRdb's version contains in-frame clones alone and is incomplete. The sample includes 300,000 to 450,000 clones, roughly 90% of them seen just once. The sample taken for sequencing was peripheral blood. Every receptor here comes from a young woman with COVID-19, enrolled during active disease.

The CDR3 protein is CSASRGLTDTQYF. The CDR3 DNA follows: TGCAGCGCATCCCGCGGTTTGACAGATACGCAGTATTTT. This chain links TRBV29-1 with TRBJ2-3; no clear D gene. The germline gives CDR1 SQVTM, CDR2 ANQGSEA. The V and J ends lost 7 bases and 3 bases respectively, with 14 bases between them. The CDR3 is 13 residues long.

The CDR3 DNA sequence: TGTGCCAGCAGCTACGCCCGGACTAGCGGGCGCACAGATACGCAGTATTTT. The encoded protein is CASSYARTSGRTDTQYF. The chain has TRBV11-3 and TRBJ2-3, with TRBD2 identical over 11 bases. The junction had 7 bases not matched to a gene; V was cut back by 4 bases and J by 1 base. This CDR3 is built from 17 residues. Germline V gene lookup returns CDR1 SGHNT and CDR2 YENEEA.

The chain joins TRBV11-3 to TRBJ2-3, with TRBD2 identical over 14 bases. Germline CDR1 reads SGHNT; CDR2 reads YENEEA. CDR3 length: 16 residues. The V gene end was trimmed by 1 base and the J gene end by 3 bases; junction bases not matched to a gene: 0. CDR3 in DNA: TGTGCCAGCAGCTTAGGGACTAGCGGGAGGACAGATACGCAGTATTTT. Its protein product is CASSLGTSGRTDTQYF.

This chain joins TRBV4-1 and TRBJ2-7; TRBD1 matches 10 bases. The trim removed 3 bases at V and 6 bases at J, leaving 11 bases unmatched. Germline V lookup: CDR1 MGHRA, CDR2 YSYEKL. This CDR3 comprises 16 residues. CDR3 bases: TGCGCCAGCAGCCAGAGGGACAGGGGTTTCATAGCCGAGCAGTACGTC. Amino acid sequence: CASSQRDRGFIAEQYV.

The chain carries TRBV7-2 and TRBJ1-2, with D tentatively TRBD1 (5 bases). Per the germline V gene, CDR1 is SGHTA and CDR2 is FQGNSA. The V gene lost 3 bases and the J gene lost 6 bases, with 17 bases spanning the gap. The CDR3 runs to 15 residues. CDR3 in DNA: TGTGCCAGCAGCTTCTTATTTAGGACACATAATGGCTACACCTTC. Residues: CASSFLFRTHNGYTF.

The rearrangement joins TRBV7-9 to TRBJ1-1, with no clear D. From germline, CDR1 is SEHNR and CDR2 FQNEAQ (reference sequence). Trimming removed 2 bases at V and 4 bases at J, with 23 bases between. The CDR3 consists of 18 residues. CDR3: CASSLRSPFEGSGTEAFF. The CDR3 nucleotides are TGTGCCAGCAGCTTACGTTCCCCGTTCGAGGGTTCGGGCACTGAAGCTTTCTTT. The complete variable domain, with remaining parts taken from reference TRBV7-9 and TRBJ1-1, reads DTGVSQNPRHKITKRGQNVTFRCDPISEHNRLYWYRQTLGQGPEFLTYFQNEAQLEKSRLLSDRFSAERPKGSFSTLEIQRTEQGDSAMYLCASSLRSPFEGSGTEAFFGQGTRLTVV.

The rearrangement links TRBV9 to TRBJ2-2; 13 bases are shared with TRBD2. The V and J ends lost 3 bases and 3 bases, in that order; junction bases with no gene match: 17. The CDR3 length is 21 residues. Germline CDR1 SGDLS, CDR2 YYNGEE. CDR3 sequence (DNA): TGTGCCAGCAGCGCATCTCCTCAGACTAGCGGGGGGACGAAGGACACCGGGGAGCTGTTTTTT. Its protein is CASSASPQTSGGTKDTGELFF.

The CDR3 nucleotides are TGTGCTAGTGGTTTACCACAGGGCTCCTACGAGCAGTACTTC. This codes for CASGLPQGSYEQYF. The gene calls are TRBV12-5 and TRBJ2-7; possibly TRBD1 for D (6 bases). Germline CDR1 LGHNT, CDR2 FRNRAP. V gave up 3 bases and J gave up 0 bases, with 9 bases separating them. This CDR3 region has 14 residues. The complete variable domain, with remaining parts taken from reference TRBV12-5 and TRBJ2-7, reads DARVTQTPRHKVTEMGQEVTMRCQPILGHNTVFWYRQTMMQGLELLAYFRNRAPLDDSGMPKDRFSAEMPDATLATLKIQPSEPRDSAVYFCASGLPQGSYEQYFGPGTRLTVT.

This chain links TRBV3-1 (or the pseudogene TRBV3-2) with TRBJ2-2; D uncertain. Per the germline V gene, CDR1 is LGHDT and CDR2 is YNNKEL (reference sequence). This CDR3 has 15 amino acids. Deletions cut 0 bases from V and 8 bases from J, with 13 bases between. CDR3 in DNA: TGTGCCAGCAGCCAAGATAGTAGTCGCTCGGGGGAGCTGTTTTTT. Translated, it gives CASSQDSSRSGELFF.

This chain joins TRBV7-9 and TRBJ2-1, with D possibly matching TRBD2 (5 bases). From germline, CDR1 is SEHNR and CDR2 FQNEAQ (reference sequence). CDR3 size: 14 residues. The V end was cut by 1 base, the J end by 5 bases, with 9 bases between. For the CDR3, the DNA is TGTGCCAGCAGCTTAGTTACAGCGGACAATGAGCAGTTCTTC. This codes for CASSLVTADNEQFF.

This clone was found once. The rearrangement uses TRBV3-1 (or the pseudogene TRBV3-2) and TRBJ2-1; maybe TRBD2 (5 bases). The V end was cut by 4 bases, the J end by 6 bases, with 31 bases between. The CDR3 spans 20 residues. Germline V gene sequence: CDR1 LGHDT, CDR2 YNNKEL (reference sequence). The CDR3 spells CASSRSVSVFRPPALNEQFF. CDR3 coding DNA: TGTGCCAGCAGCCGTAGCGTCTCGGTATTTCGGCCGCCGGCCCTCAATGAGCAGTTCTTC.

The J gene is TRBJ1-3, the V gene TRBV28; D remains unclear. Germline loops: CDR1 MDHEN, CDR2 SYDVKM. The CDR3 runs 14 residues. V dropped 6 bases and J dropped 0 bases, with 9 bases sitting between them. CDR3 nucleotide sequence: TGTGCCAGCAGCCGAAGCCTCTCTGGAAACACCATATATTTT. This translates into CASSRSLSGNTIYF.

V is TRBV27 and J is TRBJ2-1; 8 nucleotides agree with TRBD2. Trimming at V came to 0 bases and at J to 12 bases, leaving 4 bases not matched to a gene. The germline gives CDR1 MNHEY, CDR2 SMNVEV (reference sequence). The CDR3 runs 13 residues. The CDR3 spells CASSLSSLAVQFF. In DNA, the CDR3 is TGTGCCAGCAGTTTATCATCACTAGCGGTGCAGTTCTTC.

The J gene is TRBJ1-5, the V gene TRBV6-5; D possibly corresponds to TRBD1 (6 bases). Trimming took off 5 bases at V and 0 bases at J, with 11 bases between the two ends. Germline lookup yields CDR1 MNHEY and CDR2 SVGAGI. The CDR3 runs 15 residues. This CDR3 reads CASSTRGYSNQPQHF. CDR3 DNA sequence: TGTGCCAGCAGTACCAGGGGATATAGCAATCAGCCCCAGCATTTT.

This clone was recorded once. This chain uses TRBV1 with TRBJ2-5; the DNA was not compared with TRBD1, the D call given in the table. TRBV1 is described as a pseudogene. This CDR3 has 15 residues. The CDR3 protein is CTSSQGPNGHGTQYF. The CDR3 bases are TGCACCAGCAGCCAAGGACCCAATGGGCATGGGACCCAGTACTTC.

The sample holds a few counts of this clone. The chain is built from TRBV3-1 (or the pseudogene TRBV3-2) and TRBJ2-7; possibly TRBD2 for D (5 bases). The CDR3 extends over 14 amino acids. Germline CDR1 and CDR2: LGHDT and YNNKEL (reference sequence). Trimming took off 1 base at V and 1 base at J, with 8 bases between the two ends. CDR3 sequence: CASSQVAGSYEQYV. CDR3 DNA: TGTGCCAGCAGCCAAGTTGCGGGTTCCTACGAGCAGTACGTC.

V usage is TRBV24-1 and J usage is TRBJ2-5, with D perhaps TRBD2 (7 bases). V lost 3 bases, J lost 2 bases, and 15 bases lay in between. The CDR3 sequence is 16 residues long. Germline CDR1 KGHDR, CDR2 SFDVKD. The CDR3 sequence: CATSDGGGGRQETQYF. The CDR3, as DNA: TGTGCCACCAGTGATGGGGGCGGGGGAAGACAAGAGACCCAGTACTTC.

The rearrangement links TRBV5-6 to TRBJ2-7, with 9 bases lining up with TRBD2. Germline lookup yields CDR1 SGHDT and CDR2 YYEEEE. This CDR3 comprises 15 residues. V lost 3 bases, J lost 6 bases, and 10 bases stayed unmatched. DNA of the CDR3: TGTGCCAGCAGCTCCCAGGGAGCGGGGGGTGGCGAGCAGTACTTC. Protein product: CASSSQGAGGGEQYF.

The rearrangement links TRBV19 to TRBJ1-2, with D possibly TRBD1 on 6 matching bases. There are 14 residues in the CDR3. Germline V CDR1 and CDR2: LNHDA, SQIVND (reference sequence). Trimming took 4 bases from V and 3 from J, leaving 12 bases between them. The DNA of the CDR3 is TGTGCCAGTAGTACGGACAGCCTGGACTATGGCTACACCTTC. As protein: CASSTDSLDYGYTF.

This clone was seen a few times. The chain employs TRBV6-5 and TRBJ1-1; 11 positions agree with TRBD1. The CDR3 is 15 amino acids. Per the germline V gene, CDR1 is MNHEY and CDR2 is SVGAGI. The V and J ends lost 6 bases and 3 bases, in that order; junction bases with no gene match: 6. The CDR3 loop reads CASSLVGQGDTEAFF. Here the CDR3 DNA reads TGTGCCAGCAGCCTGGTGGGACAGGGGGACACTGAAGCTTTCTTT.

The gene calls are TRBV19 and TRBJ2-3; no reliable D call. CDR3 length: 16 residues. The V end lost 6 bases, the J end lost 2 bases, and 18 bases lay between the germline ends. Per germline, CDR1 LNHDA and CDR2 SQIVND (reference sequence). CDR3 sequence: CASSHVWPSSTDTQYF. In DNA, the CDR3 is TGTGCCAGTAGCCACGTTTGGCCTAGTTCCACAGATACGCAGTATTTT.

CDR3 protein: CASSPDRFRGYTF. CDR3 nucleotide sequence: TGTGCCAGCAGTCCCGACAGGTTCCGCGGCTACACCTTC. The rearrangement joins TRBV28 to TRBJ1-2, with a possible D match to TRBD1 (6 bases). V gave up 5 bases and J gave up 8 bases, with 15 bases separating them. The CDR3 totals 13 residues. Germline V gene lookup returns CDR1 MDHEN and CDR2 SYDVKM.

The chain has TRBV29-1 and TRBJ2-1; 12 nucleotides line up with TRBD2. The CDR3 runs to 16 residues. Unmatched junction bases numbered 12, after V lost 5 bases and J lost 7 bases. The germline CDR1 and CDR2 sequences are SQVTM and ANQGSEA. CDR3 region: CSVSLPGTSGLNEQFF. In DNA, the CDR3 is TGCAGCGTTTCCTTGCCCGGGACTAGCGGGCTGAATGAGCAGTTCTTC.

The sample holds one count of this clone. The chain carries TRBV5-6 and TRBJ1-1, with unresolved D. Germline CDR1 reads SGHDT; CDR2 reads YYEEEE. Trimming took 4 bases from V and 8 from J, leaving 15 bases between them. CDR3 length: 13 amino acids. CDR3 region: CASSPIGRREAFF. CDR3 sequence (DNA): TGTGCCAGCAGCCCCATTGGGAGGCGAGAAGCTTTCTTT.

This clone appeared a few times. This chain uses TRBV2 with TRBJ2-1; 10 positions match TRBD2. The V and J ends lost 11 bases and 4 bases, in that order; junction bases with no gene match: 5. The germline V gene has CDR1 SNHLY and CDR2 FYNNEI. This CDR3 contains 13 residues. CDR3 DNA: TGTGCCGGGGGGACTAGCGCGTACAATGAGCAGTTCTTC. Protein: CAGGTSAYNEQFF.